This TCR beta chain came from a study of cytomegalovirus exposure and HLA in healthy donors. Losses at the gene ends were 6 bases for V and 7 bases for J; bases not matched to a gene: 10. The CDR3 consists of 15 residues. Germline loops: CDR1 SNHLY, CDR2 FYNNEI. The PCR had 60 Vbeta and 13 Jbeta primers. Assay: immunoSEQ multiplex PCR; the TCRdb copy retains only in-frame clones and omits some. The sample records 130,000 to 150,000 clones, 60% to 85% being singletons. Overall study results and limits: As a later analysis revealed, most CMV-associated TCR beta chains appeared HLA-restricted. One variant, a missense change in DCLRE1C, was linked in a later analysis to TCR beta V- and J-gene trimming.

As to this clone: Its antigen remains unidentified.

The J gene is TRBJ2-1, the V gene TRBV2; TRBD1 agrees at 9 bases. Sequencing input: PBMCs. The source of this sequence is a man aged 35 to 55 in good health and CMV-seropositive. CDR3 sequence reads: CASRVRGTGLNEQFF. CDR3 sequence (DNA): TGTGCCAGCAGGGTGCGCGGGACAGGGTTGAATGAGCAGTTCTTC.